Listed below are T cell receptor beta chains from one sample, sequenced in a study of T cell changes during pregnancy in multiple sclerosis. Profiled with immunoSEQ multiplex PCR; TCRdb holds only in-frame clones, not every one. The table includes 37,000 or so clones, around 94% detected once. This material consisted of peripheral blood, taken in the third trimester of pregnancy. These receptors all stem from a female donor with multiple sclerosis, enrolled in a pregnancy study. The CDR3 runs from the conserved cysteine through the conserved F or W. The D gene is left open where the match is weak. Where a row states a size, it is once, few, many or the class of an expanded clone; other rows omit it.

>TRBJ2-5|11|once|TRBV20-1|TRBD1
CSAGTEETQYF
TGCAGTGCAGGGACAGAAGAGACCCAGTACTTC
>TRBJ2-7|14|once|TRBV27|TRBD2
CASSRGGTSYEQYF
TGTGCCAGCAGCCGCGGGGGTACATCCTACGAGCAGTACTTC
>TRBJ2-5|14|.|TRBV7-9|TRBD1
CASSLRQGEETQYF
TGTGCCAGCAGCTTACGACAGGGTGAAGAGACCCAGTACTTC
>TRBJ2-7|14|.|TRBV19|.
CALSKRGLSYEQYF
TGTGCCCTATCAAAAAGGGGGTTGTCCTACGAGCAGTACTTC
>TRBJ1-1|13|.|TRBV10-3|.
CAISKDMNTEAFF
TGTGCCATCAGCAAGGACATGAACACTGAAGCTTTCTTT
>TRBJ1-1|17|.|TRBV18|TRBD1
CASSPRPGTGMNTEAFF
TGTGCCAGCTCACCACGACCCGGGACAGGGATGAACACTGAAGCTTTCTTT
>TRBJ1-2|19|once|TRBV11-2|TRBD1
CASSLGTVHRGNPNYGYTF
TGTGCCAGCAGCTTAGGAACTGTGCACAGGGGGAATCCTAACTATGGCTACACCTTC
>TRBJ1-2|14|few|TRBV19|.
CASTPGGHRYGYTF
TGTGCCAGTACTCCCGGCGGACATCGGTATGGCTACACCTTC
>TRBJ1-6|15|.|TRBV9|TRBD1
CASSVGDRYNSPLHF
TGTGCCAGCAGCGTAGGGGACAGGTATAATTCACCCCTCCACTTT
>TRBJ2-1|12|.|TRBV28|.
CASSLSVNEQFF
TGTGCCAGCAGTTTGTCCGTCAATGAGCAGTTCTTC
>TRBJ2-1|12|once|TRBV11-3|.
CASSGRDLEQFF
TGTGCCAGCAGCGGGCGGGACTTAGAGCAGTTCTTC
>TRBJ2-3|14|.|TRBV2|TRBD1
CASRPGQGSDTQYF
TGTGCCAGCAGACCGGGACAGGGGTCAGATACGCAGTATTTT
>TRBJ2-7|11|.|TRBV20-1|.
CSATGMGEQYF
TGCAGTGCTACAGGGATGGGTGAGCAGTACTTC
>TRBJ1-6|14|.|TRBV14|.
CASSPRDFNSPLHF
TGTGCCAGCAGCCCCAGGGACTTTAATTCACCCCTCCACTTT
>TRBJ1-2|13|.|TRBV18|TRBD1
CASSPRGRYGYTF
TGTGCCAGCTCCCCCAGGGGGAGATATGGCTACACCTTC
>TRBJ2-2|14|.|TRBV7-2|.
CASSLGRSPGELFF
TGTGCCAGCAGCCTAGGGAGGTCCCCCGGGGAGCTGTTTTTT
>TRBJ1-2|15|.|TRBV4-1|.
CASSQDLGGGDGYTF
TGCGCCAGCAGCCAAGATCTCGGGGGGGGCGACGGCTACACCTTC
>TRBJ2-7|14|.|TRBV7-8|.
CASSPIWSSYEQYF
TGTGCCAGCAGCCCGATTTGGAGTTCCTACGAGCAGTACTTC
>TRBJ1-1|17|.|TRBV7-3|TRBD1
CASSLLRMGQTNTEAFF
TGTGCCAGCAGCTTATTGAGGATGGGACAGACGAACACTGAAGCTTTCTTT
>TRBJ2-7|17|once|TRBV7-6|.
CASSLGATGPGGHEQYF
TGTGCCAGCAGCTTAGGAGCGACCGGGCCGGGGGGCCACGAGCAGTACTTC
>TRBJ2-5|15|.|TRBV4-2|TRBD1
CASSQGTGGLETQYF
TGTGCCAGCAGCCAAGGGACAGGGGGCCTCGAGACCCAGTACTTC
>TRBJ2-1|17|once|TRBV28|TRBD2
CASSLPGLASSYNEQFF
TGTGCCAGCAGTTTACCAGGACTAGCGAGCTCCTACAATGAGCAGTTCTTC
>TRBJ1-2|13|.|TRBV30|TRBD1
CAWSPGDSYGYTF
TGTGCCTGGAGTCCCGGGGACAGCTATGGCTACACCTTC
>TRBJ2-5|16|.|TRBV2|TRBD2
CASSEASGGAGETQYF
TGTGCCAGCAGTGAAGCTAGCGGGGGGGCAGGGGAGACCCAGTACTTC
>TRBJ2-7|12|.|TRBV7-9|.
CASSLQSQGLYF
TGTGCCAGCAGCTTACAAAGCCAGGGGCTGTACTTC
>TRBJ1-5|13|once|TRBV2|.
CASGTLNNQPQHF
TGTGCCAGTGGGACACTAAACAATCAGCCCCAGCATTTT
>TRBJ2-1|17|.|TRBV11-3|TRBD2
CASSTRLAGRGYNEQFF
TGTGCCAGCAGCACAAGACTAGCGGGGAGAGGATACAATGAGCAGTTCTTC
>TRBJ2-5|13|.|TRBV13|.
CASSPDGEETQYF
TGTGCCAGCAGCCCCGACGGGGAAGAGACCCAGTACTTC
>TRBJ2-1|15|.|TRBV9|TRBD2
CASSVTSVSYNEQFF
TGTGCCAGCAGCGTGACTAGCGTGTCCTACAATGAGCAGTTCTTC
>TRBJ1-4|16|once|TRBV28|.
CASSLNTAGMNLKLFF
TGTGCCAGCAGTCTAAACACGGCCGGGATGAATTTAAAACTGTTTTTT
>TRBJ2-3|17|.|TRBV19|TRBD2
CASSNRGDGGSTDTQYF
TGTGCCAGTAGTAATCGGGGCGACGGGGGGAGCACAGATACGCAGTATTTT
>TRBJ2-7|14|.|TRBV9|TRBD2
CASSVGGGAYEQYF
TGTGCCAGCAGCGTAGGGGGGGGAGCCTACGAGCAGTACTTC
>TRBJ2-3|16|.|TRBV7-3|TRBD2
CASSLEAGGRADTQYF
TGTGCCAGCAGCTTAGAAGCGGGGGGGAGGGCAGATACGCAGTATTTT
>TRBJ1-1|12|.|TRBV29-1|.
CSVEQGNTEAFF
TGCAGCGTTGAACAGGGGAACACTGAAGCTTTCTTT
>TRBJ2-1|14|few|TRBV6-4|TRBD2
CASSARGEGNEQFF
TGTGCCAGCAGTGCGCGGGGGGAAGGCAATGAGCAGTTCTTC
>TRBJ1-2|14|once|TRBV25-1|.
CASSIEEFGFGYTF
TGTGCCAGCAGCATAGAGGAATTCGGTTTTGGCTACACCTTC
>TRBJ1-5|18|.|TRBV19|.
CASSLQGVLGFSNQPQHF
TGTGCCAGTAGTCTACAGGGCGTATTGGGGTTTAGCAATCAGCCCCAGCATTTT
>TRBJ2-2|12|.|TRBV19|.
CASSFLSGELFF
TGTGCCAGTAGTTTCTTATCCGGGGAGCTGTTTTTT
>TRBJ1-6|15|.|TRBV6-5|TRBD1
CASSTTGQGSSPLHF
TGTGCCAGCAGTACCACGGGACAGGGAAGTTCACCCCTCCACTTT
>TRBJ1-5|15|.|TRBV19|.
CASSGRVGGNQPQHF
TGTGCCAGTAGTGGCCGGGTGGGAGGCAATCAGCCCCAGCATTTT
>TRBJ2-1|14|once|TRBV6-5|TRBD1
CASSYRGGGDEQFF
TGTGCCAGCAGTTACAGAGGGGGCGGCGATGAGCAGTTCTTC
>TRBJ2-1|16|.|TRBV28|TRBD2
CASTQPGTSSHNEQFF
TGTGCCAGCACCCAACCCGGGACTAGCAGCCACAATGAGCAGTTCTTC
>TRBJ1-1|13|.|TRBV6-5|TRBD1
CASVRTGGTEAFF
TGTGCCAGCGTAAGGACAGGGGGCACTGAAGCTTTCTTT
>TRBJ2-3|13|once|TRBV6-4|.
CASSDGVTDTQYF
TGTGCCAGCAGTGACGGAGTCACAGATACGCAGTATTTT